The source of this T cell receptor beta chain is a study of low-dose radiotherapy and immunotherapy resistance in tumors. Across the study: A total of 13 Gy over 26 weeks was given to Cohort 2 as 1 Gy per fraction every two weeks. Intravenous cyclophosphamide 200 mg/m2 was given every two weeks, one day before radiation and immunotherapy. With cycle 1 day 1 as the start, patients took oral aspirin 300 mg daily for four cycles.

Deletions cut 2 bases from V and 5 bases from J, with 19 bases between. This CDR3 has 16 amino acids. Germline V gives CDR1 SGHTA, CDR2 FQGNSA. Primers targeting TRAV and TRBV primed first-strand cDNA, covering alpha and beta chains. With a V-primer adapter and a constant-region primer, TCRs were amplified for roughly 21 PCR cycles. mRNA, once isolated, was amplified by in vitro transcription. One entry per CDR3 protein, called by TCRdb with MiXCR from the reads. Among approximately 46,000 distinct CDR3 sequences listed, 25% to 30% were seen once. Time point of the sample: after trial treatment. Treatment specified: LDRT plus nivolumab, ipilimumab, low-dose cyclophosphamide and aspirin (RACIN trial).

This specimen was PBMCs, taken after low-dose radiotherapy plus immunotherapy. The J gene is TRBJ2-7, the V gene TRBV7-2, with D maybe TRBD2 (7 bases). This TCR derives from a male donor with prostate cancer. Here the CDR3 reads CASSLIVGGRFHEQYF. The CDR3 nucleotides read TGTGCCAGCAGCTTAATAGTCGGGGGGCGTTTCCACGAGCAGTACTTC.